This T cell receptor (beta chain) is drawn from a study of blood T cell repertoires in COVID-19. Looking at the study overall: Italy, Spain and the United States were the sources of the convalescent and acute COVID-19 samples. T cells, B-cell-depleted T cells, or PBMCs supplied cDNA or gDNA.

The repertoire was sequenced with immunoSEQ multiplex PCR; TCRdb's copy has only in-frame clones and lacks some. The sample lists hundreds of thousands of clones, around 88% occurring once. The CDR3 extends over 15 amino acids. CDR1 MNHEY and CDR2 SVGEGT come from the germline V gene. Trimming shortened V by 5 bases and J by 1 base, and 12 bases separated the two germline ends. Seattle patient enrollment occurred during active infection, with longitudinal follow-up thereafter. Sequencing input: peripheral blood. This TCR came from a woman aged 70-85 years with COVID-19, enrolled during active disease. The chain links TRBV6-2 or TRBV6-3 to TRBJ1-5; TRBD1 might be the D (5 bases). The CDR3 spells CASSPQGFSNQPQHF. Written as DNA, the CDR3 is TGTGCCAGCAGTCCCCAGGGATTCAGCAATCAGCCCCAGCATTTT.